The next 19 T cell receptor beta chains were all read from a single sample in a study of shared clonotypes between healthy human individuals. Sequencing was performed with immunoSEQ multiplex PCR; in TCRdb, only in-frame clones are kept and a portion is missing. The sample shows roughly 2,500,000 clones, 80% to 95% of them seen only once. The sequenced sample consisted of naive CD4+ T cells from PBMCs. Subset specified: CD45RA+ positively selected. These receptors were obtained from a man in his late teens or twenties in good health. Some clones in this sample may be carry-over from other donors' samples.

The chain is built from TRBV18 and TRBJ2-3, with D possibly matching TRBD1 (6 bases). The CDR3 has 15 amino acids. The V gene's germline CDR1 is KGHSH and CDR2 LQKENI. The V and J ends lost 1 base and 2 bases respectively, with 10 bases between them. CDR3 amino acids: CASSPRTDLTDTQYF. The DNA of the CDR3 is TGTGCCAGCTCACCACGGACAGACCTCACAGATACGCAGTATTTT.

This sequence joins TRBV7-2 and TRBJ2-1, with TRBD2 identical over 9 bases. CDR1 SGHTA and CDR2 FQGNSA come from the germline V gene. The CDR3 extends over 17 amino acids. With V trimmed by 3 bases and J by 0 bases, 6 bases remained unmatched. DNA for the CDR3: TGTGCCAGCAGCTTTTTCCCTAGCGGGACCTCCTACAATGAGCAGTTCTTC. This sequence encodes CASSFFPSGTSYNEQFF.

The CDR3 loop is CASSYRVSYNEQFF. The DNA for the CDR3 is TGTGCCAGCAGCTACAGGGTTTCCTACAATGAGCAGTTCTTC. This chain links TRBV5-6 with TRBJ2-1; possible D gene TRBD1, 6 bases. This CDR3 is built from 14 residues. The V and J ends lost 3 bases and 1 base respectively, with 8 bases between them. Germline CDR1 is SGHDT and CDR2 is YYEEEE. Combining the CDR3 with reference TRBV5-6 and TRBJ2-1 gives the whole variable domain DAGVTQSPTHLIKTRGQQVTLRCSPKSGHDTVSWYQQALGQGPQFIFQYYEEEERQRGNFPDRFSGHQFPNYSSELNVNALLLGDSALYLCASSYRVSYNEQFFGPGTRLTVL.

This chain uses TRBV5-1 with TRBJ2-7; 7 bases fit TRBD1. Germline lookup yields CDR1 SGHRS and CDR2 YFSETQ. The V and J ends lost 3 bases and 1 base, in that order; junction bases with no gene match: 4. The CDR3 length is 14 residues. The CDR3 is CASSSATGSYEQYF. The CDR3 DNA reads as TGCGCCAGCAGCTCGGCGACAGGGTCCTACGAGCAGTACTTC.

As regards this clone: The same CDR3 also results from other DNA sequences found in this sample. This chain uses TRBV7-3 with TRBJ2-1; D gene uncertain. CDR1 SGHTA and CDR2 FQGTGA come from the germline V gene. Trimming left V 0 bases short and J 5 bases short, with 11 bases between. CDR3 length: 15 amino acids. CDR3 residues: CASSLTSSINNEQFF. The CDR3 DNA sequence: TGTGCCAGCAGCTTAACATCCAGTATCAACAATGAGCAGTTCTTC.

V usage is TRBV19 and J usage is TRBJ2-7; the D is unclear. The CDR3 consists of 15 residues. V was clipped by 1 base and J by 0 bases, with 10 bases between them. Per germline, CDR1 LNHDA and CDR2 SQIVND (reference sequence). The CDR3 spells CASSIARLSSYEQYF. The CDR3, as DNA: TGTGCCAGTAGTATAGCTCGGCTTAGCTCCTACGAGCAGTACTTC.

The chain recombines TRBV2 with TRBJ1-1; TRBD1 matches at 7 bases. V lost 5 bases, J lost 4 bases, and 7 bases stayed unmatched. There are 14 residues in the CDR3. The germline V gene encodes CDR1 SNHLY and CDR2 FYNNEI. The DNA of the CDR3 is TGTGCCAGCAGTTTCCAGGGGGTGGGCACTGAAGCTTTCTTT. Translation gives CASSFQGVGTEAFF.

The chain employs TRBV5-8 and TRBJ1-1; no clear D. Trimming stripped 1 base from V and 5 bases from J, with 15 bases between. The CDR3 covers 15 residues. Germline V lookup: CDR1 SGHTS, CDR2 YDEGEE. The CDR3 DNA reads TGTGCCAGCAGCTTGATGGGAGTTACGGGGACTGAAGCTTTCTTT. Translation: CASSLMGVTGTEAFF.

With regard to this clone: Other DNA variants within this sample encode the same CDR3. The rearrangement uses TRBV7-2 and TRBJ1-2; a weak D match, TRBD1 (5 bases). CDR1 SGHTA and CDR2 FQGNSA come from the germline V gene. This CDR3 is 13 amino acids long. V dropped 1 base and J dropped 4 bases, with 7 bases sitting between them. DNA of the CDR3: TGTGCCAGCAGCTTAGTGGGACGCTATGGCTACACCTTC. As protein: CASSLVGRYGYTF. Complete variable domain (other parts from reference TRBV7-2 and TRBJ1-2): GAGVSQSPSNKVTEKGKDVELRCDPISGHTALYWYRQSLGQGLEFLIYFQGNSAPDKSGLPSDRFSAERTGGSVSTLTIQRTQQEDSAVYLCASSLVGRYGYTFGSGTRLTVV.

The rearrangement links TRBV5-4 to TRBJ2-3; D ambiguous. The length of the CDR3 is 16 residues. V shed 4 bases and J shed 0 bases, with 15 bases lying between them. Germline V CDR1 and CDR2: SGHNT, YYREEE (reference sequence). The CDR3 nucleotides read TGTGCCAGCAGCCAGGACGGCACTCCTAGCACAGATACGCAGTATTTT. Translation gives CASSQDGTPSTDTQYF.

The genes are TRBV2 and TRBJ1-1; no reliable D call. V lost 2 bases and J lost 9, with 13 bases in between. CDR1 and CDR2 from the germline V gene are SNHLY and FYNNEI. The CDR3 consists of 13 residues. CDR3 amino acids: CASSEIAFLKAFF. In DNA, the CDR3 is TGTGCCAGCAGTGAAATTGCCTTTCTCAAAGCTTTCTTT.

V is TRBV5-1 and J is TRBJ2-1; tentatively, D is TRBD1 (5 bases). The V gene lost 2 bases and the J gene lost 0 bases, with 21 bases spanning the gap. The CDR3 loop spans 19 amino acids. CDR1 and CDR2 from the germline V gene are SGHRS and YFSETQ. Written as DNA, the CDR3 is TGCGCCAGCAGCTTAGGGATATCAGGGTTGGCCCTCTCCTACAATGAGCAGTTCTTC. Its translation: CASSLGISGLALSYNEQFF. The full variable domain, in which reference TRBV5-1 and TRBJ2-1 provide the parts outside the CDR3, is KAGVTQTPRYLIKTRGQQVTLSCSPISGHRSVSWYQQTPGQGLQFLFEYFSETQRNKGNFPGRFSGRQFSNSRSEMNVSTLELGDSALYLCASSLGISGLALSYNEQFFGPGTRLTVL.

DNA of the CDR3: TGTGCCAGCAGCTTAAACGGGAGGACGAACACCGGGGAGCTGTTTTTT. This gives the protein CASSLNGRTNTGELFF. This chain uses TRBV11-3 with TRBJ2-2; 7 bases are a match to TRBD2. The CDR3 runs to 16 residues. Germline CDR1 reads SGHNT; CDR2 reads YENEEA. V gave up 2 bases and J gave up 0 bases; unmatched junction bases: 3.

V is TRBV19 and J is TRBJ1-1; no definite D call. This CDR3 has 14 amino acids. Germline V CDR1 and CDR2: LNHDA, SQIVND (reference sequence). Trimming removed 9 bases from V and 5 bases from J, with 19 bases in between. The CDR3 sequence is CARLIGPTQTEAFF. The CDR3 DNA is TGTGCCAGGCTGATAGGCCCGACTCAGACTGAAGCTTTCTTT.

The rearrangement joins TRBV6-1 to TRBJ1-5, with D uncertain. The CDR3 runs 12 residues. V was trimmed by 5 bases and J by 5 bases, leaving 7 bases between them. Per germline, CDR1 MNHNS and CDR2 SASEGT. The CDR3 DNA reads as TGTGCCAGCAGTCCCCGATATCAGCCCCAGCATTTT. Translated: CASSPRYQPQHF.

The V gene is TRBV5-4, the J gene TRBJ2-3; tentative D call: TRBD2 (5 bases). Between the trimmed V and J ends, which lost 0 bases and 8 bases, there was a span of 16 bases. Per the germline V gene, CDR1 is SGHNT and CDR2 is YYREEE (reference sequence). This CDR3 is 15 amino acids long. The CDR3, as DNA: TGTGCCAGCAGCTTGGCCACTAGAGCTGGTGCTACGCAGTATTTT. Encoded protein: CASSLATRAGATQYF. Full variable domain (outside the CDR3, taken from reference TRBV5-4 and TRBJ2-3): ETGVTQSPTHLIKTRGQQVTLRCSSQSGHNTVSWYQQALGQGPQFIFQYYREEENGRGNFPPRFSGLQFPNYSSELNVNALELDDSALYLCASSLATRAGATQYFGPGTRLTVL.

This chain uses TRBV7-2 with TRBJ1-2, with unresolved D. The germline V gene encodes CDR1 SGHTA and CDR2 FQGNSA. With 1 base removed from V and 1 base from J, the gap between germline ends came to 10 bases. This CDR3 has 15 residues. The CDR3 here is CASSLGHFRNYGYTF. CDR3 nucleotide sequence: TGTGCCAGCAGCTTAGGACACTTTCGTAACTATGGCTACACCTTC.

This clone was observed once. The genes are TRBV7-9 and TRBJ1-2, with 8 positions matching TRBD1. CDR3 length: 14 amino acids. With 2 bases clipped from V and 5 bases from J, the junction kept 4 bases outside the gene matches. Germline CDR1 reads SEHNR; CDR2 reads FQNEAQ (reference sequence). The chain's CDR3 is CASSLQGAGYGYTF. The CDR3 nucleotides are TGTGCCAGCAGCTTACAGGGGGCGGGGTATGGCTACACCTTC.

This rearrangement joins TRBV7-2 to TRBJ2-1; the D is unclear. The V and J ends lost 0 bases and 8 bases respectively, with 11 bases between them. CDR1 and CDR2 from the germline V gene are SGHTA and FQGNSA. CDR3 length equals 14 residues. The CDR3 protein is CASSLAPSSHEQFF. In nucleotides, the CDR3 is TGTGCCAGCAGCTTAGCGCCTAGTAGTCATGAGCAGTTCTTC. The variable domain in full, with the rest retrieved from reference TRBV7-2 and TRBJ2-1, is GAGVSQSPSNKVTEKGKDVELRCDPISGHTALYWYRQSLGQGLEFLIYFQGNSAPDKSGLPSDRFSAERTGGSVSTLTIQRTQQEDSAVYLCASSLAPSSHEQFFGPGTRLTVL.